This TCR beta chain was documented in a study of beta chain features in type 1 diabetes. Notes on the study in general: For Type 1 diabetes patients, all four CD4+ subsets carried TCRB CDR3s that were moderately but significantly shorter.

The germline V gene encodes CDR1 SGHRS and CDR2 YFSETQ. The CDR3 length is 12 residues. Trimming removed 1 base at V and 3 bases at J, with 4 bases between. Isolated RNA was reverse transcribed in full, so expressed TCRB transcripts were sequenced. Some clones are missing from TCRdb's copy, which holds only in-frame ones; the method was immunoSEQ multiplex PCR. The data contain about 700,000 clones, about an eighth of them singletons. This clone was recorded a few times. Antigen unknown. The TCR was taken from a man between 18 and 29 years old with type 1 diabetes. V usage is TRBV5-1 and J usage is TRBJ2-5; D not certain. The sample comprised naive CD4+ T cells from blood. The CDR3 spells CASSLSEETQYF. The CDR3 coding sequence is TGCGCCAGCAGCTTGAGCGAAGAGACCCAGTACTTC.